Listed below are T cell receptor beta chains from one sample, sequenced in a study of control samples from healthy donors and cancer patients. Some clones are missing from TCRdb's copy, which holds only in-frame ones; the method was immunoSEQ multiplex PCR. The data hold about 95,000 clones, with around four fifths observed a single time. Sequenced: blood. These receptors all come from a man in his thirties or forties in good health. Each CDR3 is given with its conserved first and last residue. The D gene is left open where the match is weak. Clone size appears in some rows only: once, few, many, or a class for an expanded clone.

d_call j_call v_call clone_size cdr3_nt cdr3_aa
TRBD2 TRBJ2-7 TRBV3-1/TRBV3-2 . TGTGCCAGCAGCCCCTCTTTGCCCGGGGGGGCATACGAGCAGTACTTC CASSPSLPGGAYEQYF
. TRBJ1-5 TRBV5-8 . TGTGCCAGCAGCTTTAGGGGCAGGGGAACTGACAATCAGCCCCAGCATTTT CASSFRGRGTDNQPQHF
. TRBJ2-7 TRBV14 . TGTGCCAGCAGCCTAAGAGGGTTAACAGAAAGTACCTACGAGCAGTACTTC CASSLRGLTESTYEQYF
. TRBJ2-3 TRBV19 . TGTGCCAGTAGTAGGGCCTTCGTAGGCACAGATACGCAGTATTTT CASSRAFVGTDTQYF
TRBD1 TRBJ2-2 TRBV19 . TGTGCCAGTAGCCCGGGGACAGGGTGGGGATCGAACACCGGGGAGCTGTTTTTT CASSPGTGWGSNTGELFF
. TRBJ1-2 TRBV5-4 . TGTGCCAGCAGCCTCGCGGACGGAGTCTATGGCTACACCTTC CASSLADGVYGYTF
. TRBJ2-5 TRBV2 . TGTGCCAGCACTAGTGACGGGCAGATCCAAGAGACCCAGTACTTC CASTSDGQIQETQYF
. TRBJ1-1 TRBV7-8 . TGTGCCAGCAGCCGCGGACGGAACACTGAAGCTTTCTTT CASSRGRNTEAFF
TRBD2 TRBJ2-3 TRBV3-1/TRBV3-2 . TGTGCCAGCAGCCAAGAGAGGTTAGCGGGGGGGCCGACAGATACGCAGTATTTT CASSQERLAGGPTDTQYF
. TRBJ2-6 TRBV5-1 . TGCGCCAGCAGCTTGGAAAGCAGCTCTGGGGCCAACGTCCTGACTTTC CASSLESSSGANVLTF
. TRBJ1-4 TRBV28 . TGTGCCAGCACCCCTTGGGGGGCTAATGAAAAACTGTTTTTT CASTPWGANEKLFF
. TRBJ2-7 TRBV27 . TGTGCCAGCAGTATTAGGGGGAGGGGGCCCTACGAGCAGTACTTC CASSIRGRGPYEQYF
TRBD1 TRBJ2-3 TRBV5-1 . TGCGCCAGCAGCTTGTCGACAGGGGGGAGCACAGATACGCAGTATTTT CASSLSTGGSTDTQYF
. TRBJ2-2 TRBV7-7 few TGTGCCAGCAGCTCGACAGGTCGGAACACCGGGGAGCTGTTTTTT CASSSTGRNTGELFF
. TRBJ1-4 TRBV11-2 . TGTGCCAGCAGCTTAGATCCAGGGGCGGTGGTGAGGGGAGGACTGTTTTTT CASSLDPGAVVRGGLFF
TRBD2 TRBJ2-3 TRBV9 . TGTGCCAGCAGCGCCTGGGAGGGGTACACAGATACGCAGTATTTT CASSAWEGYTDTQYF
. TRBJ1-1 TRBV2 . TGTGCCAGCAGTGTGGTAAGCTTGGGGAACACTGAAGCTTTCTTT CASSVVSLGNTEAFF
. TRBJ2-5 TRBV6-5 . TGTGCCAGCAGTTACTTCGGGGAAGAGACCCAGTACTTC CASSYFGEETQYF
TRBD2 TRBJ2-3 TRBV28 . TGTGCCAGCAGTCCACAATATCCTAGCGGGGGGGCGTCAAATACGCAGTATTTT CASSPQYPSGGASNTQYF
. TRBJ2-3 TRBV6-6 . TGTGCCAGCAGTTACGAGGGTGGTACGCAGTATTTT CASSYEGGTQYF
TRBD2 TRBJ2-7 TRBV11-2 few TGTGCCAGCAGCTTAGTGGGTCGGGGGGACTACGAGCAGTACTTC CASSLVGRGDYEQYF
. TRBJ2-5 TRBV5-1 few TGCGCCAGCAGCCAACCGGGTGGGGAAGAGACCCAGTACTTC CASSQPGGEETQYF
TRBD1 TRBJ1-6 TRBV18 . TGTGCCAGCTCACCATTCGGGACAGGCCTGGTTGGTGGAAATTCACCCCTCCACTTT CASSPFGTGLVGGNSPLHF
TRBD1 TRBJ2-4 TRBV5-1 . TGCGCCAGCAGCTCGGGACAGGCCAAAAACATTCAGTACTTC CASSSGQAKNIQYF
. TRBJ1-1 TRBV27 . TGTGCCAGCAGGTCCCTCGGGGCCACTGAAGCTTTCTTT CASRSLGATEAFF
TRBD1 TRBJ1-6 TRBV5-1 few TGCGCCAGCAGCTTGGAAGGACAGGGGACCCCTTCACCCCTCCACTTT CASSLEGQGTPSPLHF
. TRBJ2-1 TRBV6-1 medium-sized TGTGCCAGCAGTGAGCAGGGTCGGATTAACAATGAGCAGTTCTTC CASSEQGRINNEQFF
TRBD1 TRBJ1-6 TRBV9 . TGTGCCAGCAGGAGGGACAGTTGGAATTCACCCCTCCACTTT CASRRDSWNSPLHF
. TRBJ2-7 TRBV11-2 . TGTGCCAGCAGCGCATCCCGACAGACTCTCTCCTACGAGCAGTACTTC CASSASRQTLSYEQYF
TRBD1 TRBJ2-4 TRBV5-5 . TGTGCCTCTACAGCTTGGGTCGGACAGGTTGGAACCATTCAGTACTTC CASTAWVGQVGTIQYF
. TRBJ1-1 TRBV6-5 . TGTGCCAGCAGTCGGGACAACTTAAACACTGAAGCTTTCTTT CASSRDNLNTEAFF
. TRBJ2-3 TRBV27 . TGTGCCAGCAGTAAAAAGGGTAGCACAGATACGCAGTATTTT CASSKKGSTDTQYF
. TRBJ1-6 TRBV6-5 once TGTGCCAGCAGTTTAACTAAGGGGGGCAATTCACCCCTCCACTTT CASSLTKGGNSPLHF
. TRBJ1-4 TRBV7-8 . TGTGCCAGCAGCCCTACCGTCCATGTTAATGAAAAACTGTTTTTT CASSPTVHVNEKLFF